This TCR beta chain was captured in a study of PD-1 blockade in classical Hodgkin lymphoma. Overall study findings and caveats: With respect to the repertoire differences, their causes, possibly disease activity or prior therapy, remain undefined.

As to this clone: The antigen is unknown.

Germline V CDR1 and CDR2: KGHSH, LQKENI. The CDR3 runs 11 residues. V lost 2 bases to trimming and J lost 8 bases, with 4 bases between them. Generated by immunoSEQ multiplex PCR, the TCRdb table keeps only in-frame clones and is missing some. The profile shows roughly 55,000 clones, approximately 84% of them singletons. Every patient experienced relapse after autologous stem cell transplantation, and brentuximab vedotin exposure varied. The rearrangement joins TRBV18 to TRBJ2-1; D call uncertain. This clonotype was obtained from a human donor with classical Hodgkin lymphoma. Here the sequenced sample was peripheral blood mononuclear cells (PBMCs), taken at baseline. The CDR3 DNA reads as TGTGCCAGCTCACCATGGGATGAGCAGTTCTTC. Its translation is CASSPWDEQFF. The complete variable domain, with remaining parts taken from reference TRBV18 and TRBJ2-1, reads NAGVMQNPRHLVRRRGQEARLRCSPMKGHSHVYWYRQLPEEGLKFMVYLQKENIIDESGMPKERFSAEFPKEGPSILRIQQVVRGDSAAYFCASSPWDEQFFGPGTRLTVL.